A selection of T cell receptor beta chains follows, all from one sample in a study of blood T cell repertoires in COVID-19. TCRdb's copy holds only in-frame clones and misses some; the assay was immunoSEQ multiplex PCR. Among 70,000 to 90,000 clones listed, about four fifths were seen once. The specimen was peripheral blood. The source is an elderly woman with acute or convalescent COVID-19. Both conserved end residues are part of each CDR3. D genes are given only for firm matches. Only some rows state a clone size, as once, few, many or a class for expanded clones.

>TRBJ1-6|-|-|TRBV19
CATSIQGTDFSPLHF
TGTGCCACTAGCATCCAGGGGACCGACTTTTCACCCCTCCACTTT
>TRBJ2-7|-|TRBD2|TRBV9
CASSVATSGAGYEQYF
TGTGCCAGCAGCGTAGCTACCAGCGGGGCCGGGTACGAGCAGTACTTC
>TRBJ2-7|-|-|TRBV9
CASSPPGAGYEQYF
TGTGCCAGCAGCCCCCCAGGGGCCGGCTACGAGCAGTACTTC
>TRBJ1-6|-|TRBD1|TRBV15
CATSHRQGVGSPLHF
TGTGCCACCTCGCACCGACAGGGGGTGGGGTCACCCCTCCACTTT
>TRBJ2-3|-|TRBD1|TRBV2
CAGRTGSQVNTQYF
TGTGCCGGCAGGACAGGGAGCCAGGTTAATACGCAGTATTTT
>TRBJ1-1|once|-|TRBV10-2
CASSESIGSGPTEAFF
TGCGCCAGCAGTGAGTCGATAGGTTCGGGTCCCACTGAAGCTTTCTTT
>TRBJ2-7|-|-|TRBV20-1
CSAALEKEQYF
TGCAGTGCCGCCCTCGAGAAGGAGCAGTACTTC
>TRBJ1-6|-|-|TRBV27
CASSPGNSPLHF
TGTGCCAGCAGCCCAGGGAATTCACCCCTCCACTTT
>TRBJ2-4|few|TRBD2|TRBV29-1
CSVFPSGRAGDIQYF
TGCAGCGTTTTTCCTAGCGGGAGGGCCGGAGACATTCAGTACTTC
>TRBJ2-4|-|TRBD1|TRBV6-5
CASRPGGQGETLW
TGTGCCAGCAGGCCGGGCGGACAGGGAGAGACTCTGTGG
>TRBJ2-7|-|TRBD2|TRBV7-9
CASSAGGGTYLSYEQYF
TGTGCCAGCAGCGCGGGCGGGGGGACCTACCTCTCCTACGAGCAGTACTTC
>TRBJ2-7|-|-|TRBV13
CASSFNRGAQEQYF
TGTGCCAGCAGCTTTAACCGTGGGGCGCAGGAGCAGTACTTC
>TRBJ1-2|-|-|TRBV12-3/TRBV12-4
CASSLSGSYGYTF
TGTGCCAGCAGCCTCTCCGGGAGCTATGGCTACACCTTC
>TRBJ2-5|-|-|TRBV2
CASSDTSPWLSTQYF
TGTGCCAGCAGTGACACTTCCCCGTGGTTAAGTACCCAGTACTTC
>TRBJ2-1|few|TRBD1|TRBV3-1/TRBV3-2
CASSQAIYRDRAADEQFF
TGTGCCAGCAGCCAAGCTATCTACCGGGACAGGGCGGCTGATGAGCAGTTCTTC
>TRBJ2-7|-|TRBD1|TRBV15
CATSRGRTGGLRAQYF
TGTGCCACCAGCAGAGGCAGGACAGGGGGACTACGAGCGCAGTACTTC